This T cell receptor beta chain originates from a study of CD8 T cells in ankylosing spondylitis. General observations from the study: Ankylosing spondylitis blood seemed to carry a telltale TCR beta motif made of eight highly homologous variants. Disease-linked clones displayed a CD8+ phenotype and appeared relatively rarely in peripheral blood.

This clonotype was picked up many times. Its antigen is as yet unknown. The germline CDR1 and CDR2 sequences are SGHRS and YFSETQ. Trimming removed 0 bases from V and 0 bases from J, with 13 bases in between. The length of the CDR3 is 17 residues. TCRdb re-called the 5' RACE reads with MiXCR, one entry per CDR3 protein. Here the sample spans under 250,000 distinct CDR3 sequences, about 10% being singletons. The sample taken for sequencing was blood, either unsorted or a sorted T cell fraction (not recorded which). The chain carries TRBV5-1 and TRBJ2-1; D might be TRBD1 (6 bases). The receptor comes from a male donor with ankylosing spondylitis or in good health (not recorded which). The CDR3, as DNA: TGCGCCAGCAGCTTGGCCGCCAGAGGGGGCTCCTACAATGAGCAGTTCTTC. Its protein is CASSLAARGGSYNEQFF.